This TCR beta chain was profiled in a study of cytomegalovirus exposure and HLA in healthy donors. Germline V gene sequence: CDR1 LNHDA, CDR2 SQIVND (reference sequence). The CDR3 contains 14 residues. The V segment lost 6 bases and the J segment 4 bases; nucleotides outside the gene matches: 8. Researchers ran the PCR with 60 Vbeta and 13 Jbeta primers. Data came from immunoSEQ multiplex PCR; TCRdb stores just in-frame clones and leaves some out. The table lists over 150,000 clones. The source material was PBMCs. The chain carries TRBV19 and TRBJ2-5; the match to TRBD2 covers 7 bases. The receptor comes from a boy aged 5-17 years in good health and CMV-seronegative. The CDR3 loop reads CASRPQGGRETQYF. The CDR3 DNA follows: TGTGCCAGTAGACCTCAGGGAGGGAGAGAGACCCAGTACTTC. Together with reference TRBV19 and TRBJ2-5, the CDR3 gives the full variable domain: DGGITQSPKYLFRKEGQNVTLSCEQNLNHDAMYWYRQDPGQGLRLIYYSQIVNDFQKGDIAEGYSVSREKKESFPLTVTSAQKNPTAFYLCASRPQGGRETQYFGPGTRLLVL.